This TCR beta chain derives from a study of post-analysis software for immune sequencing data. Turning to the study itself: Recorded disease courses covered relapsing-remitting, secondary progressive and progressive-relapsing multiple sclerosis. Some patients had no subtype annotation. Study observations and caveats: About five TRBV segments appeared more often in patients than in controls, and TRBV5-6, TRBV5-1 and TRBV20-1 were among these.

Unique molecular identifiers were built into the TCR beta cDNA libraries. TCRdb reprocessed the PCR reads with MiXCR, giving one entry per CDR3 protein. The sample contains hundreds of thousands of distinct CDR3 sequences, roughly three fifths of which appear only once. The CDR3 has 14 residues. V lost 4 bases and J 8 bases, leaving 17 bases between the germline ends. Germline CDR1 and CDR2: MNHNY and SVGAGI (reference sequence). For this clonotype: As yet, its antigen is unknown.

The chain uses TRBV6-6 and TRBJ1-2; perhaps TRBD1 as D (5 bases). The sequencing sample was made of blood. The sequence was obtained from a girl aged 2 to 10 with multiple sclerosis. Here the CDR3 reads CASSSETVAEGYTF. CDR3 sequence (DNA): TGTGCCAGCAGTTCCGAGACAGTGGCGGAAGGCTACACCTTC.